This T cell receptor beta chain is drawn from a study of post-analysis software for immune sequencing data (dated by TCRdb to the mid-2010s). About the study as a whole: The recorded disease courses included relapsing-remitting, secondary progressive and progressive-relapsing multiple sclerosis, and some patients had no subtype annotation. The multiple sclerosis patient repertoires were compared with under 13 previously published healthy control repertoires from donors aged roughly 6 to 25 years. A subset of samples was prepared in parallel using single-end sample barcoding, then pooled and co-amplified after Illumina adapter ligation. Study-wide conclusions, independent of this receptor: Multiple sclerosis patients had significantly lower normalized Chao1 diversity than controls, a result that suggests substantial peripheral T-cell clonal expansion. When samples were clustered directly using the F measure, samples prepared in the same batch co-clustered strongly, which prompted a batch-effect correction. The control group was slightly older than the multiple sclerosis patient group. About 5 TRBV segments, including TRBV5-6, TRBV5-1 and TRBV20-1, were significantly more frequent in patients than controls.

The protocol used for the library was PCR. The sequencer listed for this sample is Illumina HiSeq 2500. Unique molecular identifiers were incorporated into TCR beta cDNA libraries to reduce PCR and sequencing biases. Roughly 0.5 million cDNA molecules were obtained per 1 to 10 million input T cells, so each molecule approximated one T cell. The same protocol used for the earlier healthy control dataset was applied to prepare and sequence the patient libraries. Within a given batch, samples were prepared together, multiplexed and sequenced on the same HiSeq lane. As for the authors' bioinformatics: MIGEC was used to process the raw barcoded reads, and molecular identifier groups with only a single read were discarded before consensus assembly and CDR3 extraction. Clonotype tables were post-analysed with VDJtools, normalizing diversity by down-sampling all datasets to the smallest sample size. Repertoire overlap clustering matched CDR3 amino acid but not nucleotide sequences to correct batch-related cross-sample contamination. TCRdb handled the public reads itself, with Q25 trimming in fastp and clone calling in MiXCR, and kept productive beta chains. Merged by CDR3 protein, the rows form single entries marked with the most common genes and DNA. The V and J calls reflect TCRdb's pipeline rather than the authors' work. The sample includes some 890,000 distinct CDR3 sequences, with roughly 50% observed a single time. Over 4% of the sample is held by the ten biggest clonotypes.

To demonstrate the VDJtools post-analysis software, TCR beta repertoires were profiled from the peripheral blood of about a dozen young patients with multiple sclerosis. The multiple sclerosis patients were children and adolescents ranging in age from 6 to 15 years. The CDR3 spans 13 residues, from the cysteine through the phenylalanine. The kept DNA is CDR3 alone, 39 bases in frame from the first base. V was cut back by 2 bases and J by 0 bases, leaving a gap of 5 bases between them. CDR1 and CDR2, looked up from the germline V gene (reference sequence), are DFQATT and SNEGSKA. With respect to this clonotype: It lacks a known antigen. Base-call qualities are not available, and no considerably larger clone is one nucleotide away.

The sample comprised blood. Recombination joined TRBV20-1 with TRBJ1-3; confidence is insufficient to name the D gene. The TCR sequence derives from a girl aged 10 to 17 with multiple sclerosis. The CDR3 amino acid sequence is: CSARLASGNTIYF. Here is the DNA: TGCAGTGCTAGACTCGCCTCTGGAAACACCATATATTTT.